These 8 T cell receptor beta chains share one sample of origin, sequenced in a study of OX40 agonist ivuxolimab in advanced cancers. TCRdb's table, derived via immunoSEQ multiplex PCR, lists solely in-frame clones and lacks some. The sample comprises 78,000 or so clones, 85% of which are singletons, and under 20% rests with the top ten. The source was CD4+ or CD8+ T cells sorted from blood, collected in a trial of the OX40 agonist ivuxolimab. The source is an adult with an advanced solid tumor such as melanoma, head and neck, liver or kidney cancer.

This clone has only one observation. The chain joins TRBV5-1 to TRBJ2-1; D may be TRBD2 (5 bases). Trimming removed 1 base at V and 6 bases at J, with 11 bases between. There are 14 residues in the CDR3. Looked up from germline, CDR1 is SGHRS and CDR2 is YFSETQ. This CDR3 is CASSLSLAGNEQFF. The CDR3 region has the DNA TGCGCCAGCAGCTTGTCCCTAGCAGGCAATGAGCAGTTCTTC.

This clone was detected only once. V gene TRBV28 combines with J gene TRBJ2-5; 8 bases map to TRBD2. The CDR3 totals 17 residues. Germline trimming cut 7 bases from V and 2 bases from J; bases unmatched to any gene: 15. Germline loops: CDR1 MDHEN, CDR2 SYDVKM. The CDR3 bases are TGTGCCAGCAAGGACCTTGCGACAGCGGGAGAACAAGAGACCCAGTACTTC. Residues: CASKDLATAGEQETQYF.

The gene calls are TRBV6-5 and TRBJ1-5; D not resolved. The CDR3 consists of 15 residues. From germline, CDR1 is MNHEY and CDR2 SVGAGI. Trimming took off 5 bases at V and 0 bases at J, with 11 bases between the two ends. CDR3 loop: CASSTTRTSNQPQHF. The CDR3 bases are TGTGCCAGCAGTACAACCAGGACTAGCAATCAGCCCCAGCATTTT.

Remarks on this clone: The same CDR3 can be traced to other DNA sequences in this sample. The chain employs TRBV6-6 and TRBJ2-1; D may match TRBD1 or TRBD2 (5 bases each). Trimming took 6 bases from V and 4 from J, leaving 13 bases between them. CDR3 length: 14 amino acids. Germline V gene sequence: CDR1 MNHNY, CDR2 SVGAGI (reference sequence). DNA for the CDR3: TGTGCCAGCAGCTATCGGGACGGGTACAATGAGCAGTTCTTC. It encodes CASSYRDGYNEQFF.

V is TRBV9 and J is TRBJ2-2; the match to TRBD1 covers 8 bases. J lost 0 bases, V lost 2 bases, and 3 bases had no gene match. CDR1 is SGDLS and CDR2 is YYNGEE in the germline V gene. This CDR3 is 16 amino acids long. CDR3 nucleotide sequence: TGTGCCAGCAGCGTGCAGGGGGCGCCGAACACCGGGGAGCTGTTTTTT. Protein: CASSVQGAPNTGELFF. Full variable domain (rest looked up from reference TRBV9 and TRBJ2-2): DSGVTQTPKHLITATGQRVTLRCSPRSGDLSVYWYQQSLDQGLQFLIQYYNGEERAKGNILERFSAQQFPDLHSELNLSSLELGDSALYFCASSVQGAPNTGELFFGEGSRLTVL.

This rearrangement joins TRBV4-1 to TRBJ1-6; D remains unclear. The CDR3 is made up of 16 amino acids. Germline values: CDR1 MGHRA, CDR2 YSYEKL. Trimming cost V 1 base and J 4 bases, with 11 bases left between them. This chain's CDR3 is CASSQVSLGYNSPLHF. CDR3 nucleotides: TGCGCCAGCAGCCAAGTGTCATTGGGGTATAATTCACCCCTCCACTTT.

This clone is categorized as medium-sized. V gene TRBV5-6 combines with J gene TRBJ1-2; D not certain. V lost 3 bases and J lost 0, with 0 bases in between. Germline V CDR1 and CDR2: SGHDT, YYEEEE. The CDR3 has 11 residues. This chain's CDR3 is CASSSNYGYTF. The CDR3 coding sequence is TGTGCCAGCAGCTCTAACTATGGCTACACCTTC.

V is TRBV2 and J is TRBJ1-1, with TRBD1 identical over 7 bases. CDR3 size: 12 residues. The germline V gene has CDR1 SNHLY and CDR2 FYNNEI. The J segment lost 4 bases and the V segment lost 11 bases, leaving 7 bases of the junction unmatched. This chain's CDR3 is CAGKAGGTEAFF. The CDR3, as DNA: TGTGCCGGTAAGGCAGGGGGCACTGAAGCTTTCTTT.